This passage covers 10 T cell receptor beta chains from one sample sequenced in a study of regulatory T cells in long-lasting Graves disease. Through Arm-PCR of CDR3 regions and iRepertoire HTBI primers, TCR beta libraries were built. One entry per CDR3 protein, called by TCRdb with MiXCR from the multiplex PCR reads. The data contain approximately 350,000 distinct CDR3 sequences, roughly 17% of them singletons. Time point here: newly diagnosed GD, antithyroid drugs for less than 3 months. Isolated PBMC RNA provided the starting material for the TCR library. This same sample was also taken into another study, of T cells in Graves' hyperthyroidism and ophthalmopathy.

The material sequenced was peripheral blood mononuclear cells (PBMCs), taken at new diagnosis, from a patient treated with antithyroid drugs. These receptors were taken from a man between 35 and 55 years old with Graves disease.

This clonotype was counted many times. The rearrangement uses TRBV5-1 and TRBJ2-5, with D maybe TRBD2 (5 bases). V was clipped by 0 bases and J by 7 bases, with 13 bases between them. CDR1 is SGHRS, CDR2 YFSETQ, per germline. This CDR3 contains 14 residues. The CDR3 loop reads CASSLEVGGGTQYF. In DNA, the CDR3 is TGCGCCAGCAGCTTGGAAGTAGGTGGAGGGACCCAGTACTTC.

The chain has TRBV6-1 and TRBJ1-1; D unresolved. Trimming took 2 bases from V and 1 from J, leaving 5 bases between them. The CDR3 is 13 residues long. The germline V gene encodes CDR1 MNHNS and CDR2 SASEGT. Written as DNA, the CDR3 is TGTGCCAGCAGTGAAATTTGGAACACTGAAGCTTTCTTT. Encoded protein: CASSEIWNTEAFF.

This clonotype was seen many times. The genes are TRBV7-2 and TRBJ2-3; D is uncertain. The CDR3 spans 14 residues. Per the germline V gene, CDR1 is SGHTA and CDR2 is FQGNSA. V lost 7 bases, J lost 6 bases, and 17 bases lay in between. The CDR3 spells CASMFYSGRDTQYF. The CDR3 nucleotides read TGTGCCAGCATGTTCTATTCGGGTAGGGATACGCAGTATTTT.

The CDR3, as DNA: TGTGCCAGCAGGGAGAGGAGGACTGGAAACACCATATATTTT. Translation gives CASRERRTGNTIYF. The V and J genes are TRBV6-1 and TRBJ1-3, with D uncertain. V lost 6 bases and J lost 2, with 11 bases in between. CDR1 and CDR2 from the germline V gene are MNHNS and SASEGT. The CDR3 runs 14 residues.

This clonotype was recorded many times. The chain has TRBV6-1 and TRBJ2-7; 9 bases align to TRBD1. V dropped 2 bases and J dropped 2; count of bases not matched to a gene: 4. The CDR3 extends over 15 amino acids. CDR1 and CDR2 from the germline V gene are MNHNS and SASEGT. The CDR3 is CASSEPGQGTYEQYF. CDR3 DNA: TGTGCCAGCAGTGAACCGGGACAGGGCACCTACGAGCAGTACTTC.

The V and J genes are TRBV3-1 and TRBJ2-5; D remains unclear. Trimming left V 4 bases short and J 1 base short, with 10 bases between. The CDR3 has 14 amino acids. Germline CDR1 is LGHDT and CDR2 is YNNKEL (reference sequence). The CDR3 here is CASSPSGLQETQYF. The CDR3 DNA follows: TGTGCCAGCAGCCCCTCCGGCCTCCAAGAGACCCAGTACTTC.

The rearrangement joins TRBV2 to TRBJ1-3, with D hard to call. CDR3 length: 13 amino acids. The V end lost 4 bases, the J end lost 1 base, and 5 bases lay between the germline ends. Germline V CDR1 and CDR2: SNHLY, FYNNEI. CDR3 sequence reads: CASSVESGNTIYF. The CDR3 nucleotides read TGTGCCAGCAGTGTGGAATCTGGAAACACCATATATTTT. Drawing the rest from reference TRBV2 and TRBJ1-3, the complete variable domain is EPEVTQTPSHQVTQMGQEVILRCVPISNHLYFYWYRQILGQKVEFLVSFYNNEISEKSEIFDDQFSVERPDGSNFTLKIRSTKLEDSAMYFCASSVESGNTIYFGEGSWLTVV.

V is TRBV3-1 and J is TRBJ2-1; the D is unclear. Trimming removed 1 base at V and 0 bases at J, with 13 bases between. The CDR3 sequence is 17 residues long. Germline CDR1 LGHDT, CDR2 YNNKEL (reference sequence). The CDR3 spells CASSQAYSPSSYNEQFF. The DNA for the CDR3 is TGTGCCAGCAGCCAAGCGTACAGCCCTAGCTCCTACAATGAGCAGTTCTTC.

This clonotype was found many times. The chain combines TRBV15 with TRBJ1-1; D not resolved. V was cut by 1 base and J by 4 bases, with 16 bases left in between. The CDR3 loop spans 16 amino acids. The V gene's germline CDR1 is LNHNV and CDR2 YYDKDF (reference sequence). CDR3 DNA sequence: TGTGCCACCAGCAGAGGAGACCGGGGAATGAGCACTGAAGCTTTCTTT. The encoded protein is CATSRGDRGMSTEAFF.

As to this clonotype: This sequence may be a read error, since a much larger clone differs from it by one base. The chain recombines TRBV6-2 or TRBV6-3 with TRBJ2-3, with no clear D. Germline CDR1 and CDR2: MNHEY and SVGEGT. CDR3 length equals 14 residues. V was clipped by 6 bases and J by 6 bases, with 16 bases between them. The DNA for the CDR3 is TGTGCCAGCAGAGGAAGGGTGCATGGGGATACGCAGTATTTT. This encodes CASRGRVHGDTQYF.